This T cell receptor (beta chain) was documented in a study of beta chain features in type 1 diabetes. This clone was picked up a small number of times. Its antigen remains unidentified. V was trimmed by 7 bases and J by 4 bases, leaving 9 bases between them. Germline-derived CDR1 and CDR2 are SEHNR and FQNEAQ (reference sequence). The CDR3 contains 12 residues. Investigators reverse transcribed all isolated RNA, so they sequenced expressed TCRB transcripts. It was found that naive, central memory and regulatory T cell samples averaged approximately 3.6 million reads. Sequencing used immunoSEQ multiplex PCR; TCRdb keeps in-frame clones, though not all of them. Of approximately 260,000 clones in the sample, 20% were seen once. Findings and limits, study-wide: Moderately but significantly shorter TCRB CDR3s were found in Type 1 diabetes patients in all four CD4+ subsets.

Based on CD45RO/CCR7/CD25/CD127/CD95/CD27, CD4+ regulatory, stem cell-like memory, naive and central memory cells were sorted. This rearrangement joins TRBV7-9 to TRBJ2-3, with no clear D. This clonotype originated in a middle-aged woman with type 1 diabetes. The source material was naive CD4+ T cells from blood. CDR3 bases: TGTGCCAGCAACGTGGGCCCAGATACGCAGTATTTT. This translates into CASNVGPDTQYF.